The clone carrying this T cell receptor (beta chain) has only a few counts. Unique molecular identifiers tagged the TCR beta cDNA libraries. TCRdb itself ran the PCR reads through MiXCR, one entry per CDR3 protein. Of about 820,000 distinct CDR3 sequences in the sample, roughly 58% were seen once. This specimen belongs to a study of post-analysis software for immune sequencing data. The sequencing sample was made of blood. The receptor comes from a girl aged 5-17 years with multiple sclerosis.

The CDR3 DNA sequence: TGTGCCAGCAGCAAGACACGGGATCTCTACACAGATACGCAGTATTTT. This gives the protein CASSKTRDLYTDTQYF. The V call is TRBV12-3 or TRBV12-4, the J call TRBJ2-3, with D tentatively TRBD2 (5 bases). The V gene lost 6 bases and the J gene lost 2 bases, with 18 bases spanning the gap. CDR3 length: 16 residues.